These T cell receptor beta chains were read from a single sample in a study of PD-L1 blockade in urothelial cancer. TCRdb's table, derived via immunoSEQ multiplex PCR, lists solely in-frame clones and lacks some. Among roughly 55,000 clones listed, 86% were seen once. The specimen was PBMCs, collected around atezolizumab (anti-PD-L1) treatment. All receptors come from a man aged 60-69 years with urothelial cancer. The CDR3 runs from the conserved cysteine through the conserved F or W. D genes are given only for firm matches. Expanded clones get a size class; other rows say once, few or many, or leave the size out.

TGTGCCAGCAGTGGCGGGGGCGCGGAGACCCAGTACTTC CASSGGGAETQYF TRBJ2-5 - TRBV2 -
TGTGCCAGTGCGAGCGGTAGCTCCTACAATGAGCAGTTCTTC CASASGSSYNEQFF TRBJ2-1 - TRBV19 -
TGTGCCAGCAGCTTAGGGGCTAGCGGGGGGAGCGATGAGCAGTTCTTC CASSLGASGGSDEQFF TRBJ2-1 - TRBV13 TRBD2
TGTGCCAGCTCACCTCAACTAGCGGGGGGCGGCAATGAGCAGTTCTTC CASSPQLAGGGNEQFF TRBJ2-1 - TRBV18 TRBD2
TGCGCCAGCAGACCGGGACTAGCGGGCGACGAGCAGTACTTC CASRPGLAGDEQYF TRBJ2-7 - TRBV5-1 TRBD2
TGTGCCAGCAGTGAAGAGGCCGGGACAGGGGCTCATTTT CASSEEAGTGAHF TRBJ1-5 - TRBV2 TRBD1
TGTGCCAGCAGTTTAAGAGCGGGTGGAATAGCTAACTATGGCTACACCTTC CASSLRAGGIANYGYTF TRBJ1-2 - TRBV27 -
TGTGCCAGCAGTGACGGCAATCAGCCCCAGCATTTT CASSDGNQPQHF TRBJ1-5 - TRBV6-1 -
TGTGCCAGCAGCTCGAGACTAGCGGTAGAGGAAAGGAATGAGCAGTTCTTC CASSSRLAVEERNEQFF TRBJ2-1 - TRBV5-4 TRBD2
TGTGCCAGCAGTCCATACACTGAAGCTTTCTTT CASSPYTEAFF TRBJ1-1 - TRBV2 -
TGTGCCAGCAGCTTAGATATGAACACTGAAGCTTTCTTT CASSLDMNTEAFF TRBJ1-1 few TRBV7-9 -
TGCAGCGTTGAACGGGGGGTAGGCACTGAAGCTTTCTTT CSVERGVGTEAFF TRBJ1-1 - TRBV29-1 -
TGTGCCAGCAGCTCTACGACAGGGTCCTACGAGCAGTACTTC CASSSTTGSYEQYF TRBJ2-7 - TRBV5-4 TRBD1
TGCGCCAGCAGCGGGGGACAGGGGGGGATAGATACGCAGTATTTT CASSGGQGGIDTQYF TRBJ2-3 - TRBV5-1 TRBD1
TGCGCCAGCAGCTTGCCCACAAAAAGCGGGGCCTCCTACAATGAGCAGTTCTTC CASSLPTKSGASYNEQFF TRBJ2-1 - TRBV5-1 TRBD2
TGTGCCATCAGGGGGGCTTTTGGGGGAACTCATGGCTACACCTTC CAIRGAFGGTHGYTF TRBJ1-2 - TRBV10-3 -
TGTGCCAGCAGTGTGGGACTAGCGGGGGGAAGTGAGCAGTTCTTC CASSVGLAGGSEQFF TRBJ2-1 - TRBV2 TRBD2
TGTGCCAGCAGCTTAACTCAGCGGGGGGCCTACGAGCAGTACTTC CASSLTQRGAYEQYF TRBJ2-7 once TRBV7-8 TRBD2
TGTGCCAGCAGTGAAAATAGCGGGGGGGCTTACGAGCAGTACTTC CASSENSGGAYEQYF TRBJ2-7 - TRBV6-1 TRBD2
TGTGCCAGCTCACCACCGGCGGGACGGGAGACCCAGTACTTC CASSPPAGRETQYF TRBJ2-5 - TRBV18 -
TGTGCCAGTCAACCGGGACAGGGGGCGGGAGGGGCCAACGTCCTGACTTTC CASQPGQGAGGANVLTF TRBJ2-6 once TRBV2 TRBD1
TGTGCCAGCTCAAGTGACAGGGGGGGCGATGAAAAACTGTTTTTT CASSSDRGGDEKLFF TRBJ1-4 - TRBV6-6 TRBD1
TGTGCCAGCAGTGAGGGAGGTAGCTCTGGAAACACCATATATTTT CASSEGGSSGNTIYF TRBJ1-3 - TRBV25-1 -
TGCGCCAGCAGCTTGGAACCTAACGATCACTATGGAGGCTACACCTTC CASSLEPNDHYGGYTF TRBJ1-2 - TRBV5-1 -
TGTGCCAGCAGCCAAAAAAGACAGGGACCCTTGACTGAAGCTTTCTTT CASSQKRQGPLTEAFF TRBJ1-1 once TRBV4-2 TRBD1
TGTGCCAGTACCGGGACAGGTCCGGGGGTGAAACTGTTTTTT CASTGTGPGVKLFF TRBJ1-4 - TRBV19 TRBD1
TGTGCCAGCAGTGAAGGACTAGGCTCCTACAATGAGCAGTTCTTC CASSEGLGSYNEQFF TRBJ2-1 once TRBV6-1 -
TGTGCCAGCCGGGACAGGGGCTTGGGAAATGAGCAGTTCTTC CASRDRGLGNEQFF TRBJ2-1 - TRBV6-1 TRBD1
TGTGCCAGCAACGGACAGGTTCCAAACACTGAAGCTTTCTTT CASNGQVPNTEAFF TRBJ1-1 - TRBV6-1 TRBD1
TGTGCCATCATGCAGGGGGCTTCTGGAAACACCATATATTTT CAIMQGASGNTIYF TRBJ1-3 few TRBV10-3 TRBD1
TGTGCCAGCAGTACAGGGTCAACGAACACTGAAGCTTTCTTT CASSTGSTNTEAFF TRBJ1-1 many TRBV6-1 -
TGTGCCAGCAGCGGGACAGGGGGCAGGACAGATACGCAGTATTTT CASSGTGGRTDTQYF TRBJ2-3 - TRBV5-6 TRBD1
TGTGCCAGCAGTTTAAGCTCAGGGATCCGCCCTGAAGCTTTCTTT CASSLSSGIRPEAFF TRBJ1-1 - TRBV6-5 -
TGCGCCAGCAGTGATTGGACTAGCGGGACTGAGGAGCAGTACTTC CASSDWTSGTEEQYF TRBJ2-7 - TRBV10-2 TRBD2
TGTGCCAGCAGCTTAGAAGGAGATGCGAAACTGTTTTTT CASSLEGDAKLFF TRBJ1-4 - TRBV7-2 -
TGTGCCAGCAGCCTCAGGGGCCCGACGAAGAACACTGAAGCTTTCTTT CASSLRGPTKNTEAFF TRBJ1-1 - TRBV5-6 -
TGTGCCACCAGCAGAGATCCTTCCAGGGAAGAGACCCAGTACTTC CATSRDPSREETQYF TRBJ2-5 - TRBV15 -
TGTGCCAGCAGGGGGCCGGAGCAGTACTTC CASRGPEQYF TRBJ2-7 - TRBV6-5 -
TGTGCCTGGAGTGTTGGTAGGGCAGGGCACACTGAAGCTTTCTTT CAWSVGRAGHTEAFF TRBJ1-1 - TRBV30 -
TGTGCCAGCAGAGCTTGGTCCGGAAACACCATATATTTT CASRAWSGNTIYF TRBJ1-3 - TRBV5-6 -
TGCGCCAGCAGCCGGGACAGGGTGAACACTGAAGCTTTCTTT CASSRDRVNTEAFF TRBJ1-1 - TRBV5-1 TRBD1